Listed below are T cell receptor beta chains from one sample, sequenced in a study of cytotoxic CD8 clonotypes in ibrutinib-treated CLL. TCRdb keeps only in-frame clones here, not all; method: immunoSEQ multiplex PCR. This table has about 17,000 clones, 64% appearing once. Sequenced material: PBMCs, taken after 12 months of ibrutinib treatment. The origin of the receptors is a human donor with chronic lymphocytic leukemia. CDR3s include the opening cysteine and the closing phenylalanine or tryptophan. D genes are given only for firm matches. Clone size appears in some rows only: once, few, many, or a class for an expanded clone.

>TRBJ2-7|TRBD1|TRBV4-1|few
TGCGCCAGCAGCCACATACCCACAGGGGACTACGAGCAGTACTTC
CASSHIPTGDYEQYF
>TRBJ2-7|NA|TRBV27|NA
TGTGCCAGCAGTCCCCTATCGGGGCGGGGTAGCTCCTACGAGCAGTACTTC
CASSPLSGRGSSYEQYF
>TRBJ2-1|NA|TRBV6-5|NA
TGTGCCAGCATAGGTATTTCCTACAATGAGCAGTTCTTC
CASIGISYNEQFF
>TRBJ2-1|NA|TRBV2|few
TGTGCCAGCAGACCAAATGAGCAGTTCTTC
CASRPNEQFF
>TRBJ1-5|NA|TRBV2|NA
TGTGCCAGCAGTGAGCGGGGCACCTATAGCAATCAGCCCCAGCATTTT
CASSERGTYSNQPQHF
>TRBJ2-7|NA|TRBV5-1|NA
TGCGCCAGCAGCCCGGAGACAGGACGCCCCTACGAGCAGTACTTC
CASSPETGRPYEQYF
>TRBJ2-7|NA|TRBV19|NA
TGTGCCAGTAGACCCCCGGGACCACATGGGGAGCAGTACTTC
CASRPPGPHGEQYF
>TRBJ1-5|TRBD1|TRBV7-9|few
TGTGCCAGCTCAGGACAGGGGAGCAATCAGCCCCAGCATTTT
CASSGQGSNQPQHF
>TRBJ2-7|TRBD2|TRBV9|NA
TGTGCCAGCAGCGTAGGGGTTTCTAGCGGAGAAGAGCAGTACTTC
CASSVGVSSGEEQYF
>TRBJ2-7|NA|TRBV7-2|NA
TGTGCCAGCAGCCTAGGGACCCCTCCCGAGCAGTACTTC
CASSLGTPPEQYF
>TRBJ2-7|TRBD2|TRBV10-2|NA
TGCGCCAGCAGGTCTAGCGGGGGCACCTACGAGCAGTACTTC
CASRSSGGTYEQYF
>TRBJ2-2|TRBD1|TRBV7-8|once
TGTGCCAGCAGCCGAAGGACAGGGAACACCGGGGAGCTGTTTTTT
CASSRRTGNTGELFF
>TRBJ1-3|NA|TRBV2|NA
TGTGCCAGCAGTGTTTTAGTAGCGGCTGGAAACACCATATATTTT
CASSVLVAAGNTIYF
>TRBJ2-5|TRBD1|TRBV5-1|NA
TGCGCCAGCAAACAGGGGTCGGGTTCAGAGACCCAGTACTTC
CASKQGSGSETQYF
>TRBJ2-7|TRBD1|TRBV30|NA
TGTGCCTGGATACCGGGACAGGGGGGAGAGCAGTACTTC
CAWIPGQGGEQYF
>TRBJ2-7|NA|TRBV7-3|NA
TGTGCCAGCAGCTTAGTTCCTGGACAGAACTACGAGCAGTACTTC
CASSLVPGQNYEQYF
>TRBJ1-3|NA|TRBV30|few
TGTGCCGAACAGAGAGCCAGCTCTGGAAACACCATATATTTT
CAEQRASSGNTIYF
>TRBJ2-3|TRBD1|TRBV4-2|NA
TGTGCCAGCAGCCAAGAAGAGGGACAGGGGAGGGCAGATACGCAGTATTTT
CASSQEEGQGRADTQYF
>TRBJ1-2|NA|TRBV5-8|NA
TGTGCCAGCAGCTTGTCGACACAGATCTATGGCTACACCTTC
CASSLSTQIYGYTF
>TRBJ2-7|TRBD2|TRBV5-4|NA
TGTGCCAGCAGCCCCGATTATCGGGAGGGCCTGAATCAAGAGCAGTACTTC
CASSPDYREGLNQEQYF
>TRBJ2-1|NA|TRBV30|NA
TGTGCCTGGAGCCACCTCGGTGCTAGAGACAATGAGCAGTTCTTC
CAWSHLGARDNEQFF
>TRBJ2-1|TRBD2|TRBV10-3|NA
TGTGCCATCAGTGCCACCGGGACTAGCAATGAGCAGTTCTTC
CAISATGTSNEQFF
>TRBJ2-5|NA|TRBV29-1|NA
TGCAGCGTTGAAGATAGGGTGGGGGAGACCCAGTACTTC
CSVEDRVGETQYF
>TRBJ1-1|NA|TRBV6-1|few
TGTGCCAGCACTGGACAGTTCTTTAATCGAGCTTTCTTT
CASTGQFFNRAFF
>TRBJ2-3|TRBD1|TRBV7-7|NA
TGTGCTAGCAGCTCCGGGACAGGGGGCACAGATACGCAGTATTTT
CASSSGTGGTDTQYF
>TRBJ1-3|NA|TRBV30|NA
TGTGCCTGGAGTGTACCCCGTCTGAGCTCTGGAAACACCATATATTTT
CAWSVPRLSSGNTIYF
>TRBJ2-5|NA|TRBV11-1|NA
TGTGCCAGCAGCTTAGGAGAGACCCAGTACTTC
CASSLGETQYF
>TRBJ2-7|TRBD2|TRBV5-6|NA
TGTGCCAGCAGCTCCGGACTAGGTCGCGAGCAGTACTTC
CASSSGLGREQYF
>TRBJ2-1|NA|TRBV7-3|NA
TGTGCCAGCAGCTTAGGGACTGCCCGCTCCTACAATGAGCAGTTCTTC
CASSLGTARSYNEQFF
>TRBJ1-5|NA|TRBV7-8|many
TGTGCCAGCAGCTTCAGGGAGAGCCAGCCCCAGCATTTT
CASSFRESQPQHF
>TRBJ2-5|NA|TRBV7-8|NA
TGTGCCAGCAGCTTAGAACTTCAAGAGACCCAGTACTTC
CASSLELQETQYF
>TRBJ2-1|NA|TRBV9|NA
TGTGCCAGCAGCGTAGGAGGGCCCTACAATGAGCAGTTCTTC
CASSVGGPYNEQFF
>TRBJ2-7|NA|TRBV28|NA
TGTGCCAGCAGCGAGGGAAGCAGGATCTACGAGCAGTACTTC
CASSEGSRIYEQYF
>TRBJ1-2|NA|TRBV5-4|NA
TGTGCCAGCAAAGGGCAGGGAGGAGCTAACTATGGCTACACCTTC
CASKGQGGANYGYTF
>TRBJ2-5|NA|TRBV19|once
TGTGCCAGTAGTAAAAGTCAGCAGCAAGAGACCCAGTACTTC
CASSKSQQQETQYF
>TRBJ2-2|TRBD2|TRBV6-8|few
TGTGCCATCCTCCCAGCGGGAGGCCTAAACACCGGGGAGCTGTTTTTT
CAILPAGGLNTGELFF
>TRBJ2-2|NA|TRBV19|NA
TGTGCCAGTAGTATGGGGGTCCCCGGGGAGCTGTTTTTT
CASSMGVPGELFF
>TRBJ1-3|NA|TRBV13|NA
TGTGCCAGCAGCCCCCCCCTAGGAAACACCATATATTTT
CASSPPLGNTIYF
>TRBJ2-1|NA|TRBV28|NA
TGTGCCAGCACTAACTCTTACCCGCGGAATGAGCAGTTCTTC
CASTNSYPRNEQFF
>TRBJ1-1|NA|TRBV5-4|NA
TGTGCCAGCAACCCGGGGGGGAATGCGGACACTGAAGCTTTCTTT
CASNPGGNADTEAFF
>TRBJ2-7|TRBD2|TRBV11-3|few
TGTGCCAGCAGCTTGGAGGGAGGGACCGAGCAGTACTTC
CASSLEGGTEQYF
>TRBJ2-7|NA|TRBV5-8|NA
TGTGCCAGCAGCCGGGGAGGGGGGAGCTCCTACGAGCAGTACTTC
CASSRGGGSSYEQYF
>TRBJ2-3|NA|TRBV19|NA
TGTGCCAGTTGGGGGCAGGGGATACGAACGCAGTATTTT
CASWGQGIRTQYF
>TRBJ2-1|TRBD1|TRBV28|once
TGTGCCAGCAGAAGACAGGGGGCAATTATTGTGGATGAGCAGTTCTTC
CASRRQGAIIVDEQFF
>TRBJ2-2|TRBD1|TRBV9|NA
TGTGCCAGCAGCGTAGCTTGGGGGGGACAGGGGACCGGGGAGCTGTTTTTT
CASSVAWGGQGTGELFF
>TRBJ2-5|TRBD2|TRBV10-1|NA
TGCGCCAGCAGTGATCCGGGACTAGCGCAAGAGACCCAGTACTTC
CASSDPGLAQETQYF
>TRBJ1-1|NA|TRBV5-1|once
TGCGCCAGCAGCGGCAGGGTTGGGGACACTGAAGCTTTCTTT
CASSGRVGDTEAFF
>TRBJ2-7|NA|TRBV6-1|NA
TGTGCCACCAAAATCAACCGGGTCTCCTACGAGCAGTACTTC
CATKINRVSYEQYF
>TRBJ2-7|TRBD1|TRBV27|NA
TGTGCCAGCAGAAGGGACAGCTCCTACGAGCAGTACTTC
CASRRDSSYEQYF
>TRBJ2-1|TRBD2|TRBV28|few
TGTGCCAGCAGTTCCTCCGGACTAGCGGGAGTGTACAATGAGCAGTTCTTC
CASSSSGLAGVYNEQFF